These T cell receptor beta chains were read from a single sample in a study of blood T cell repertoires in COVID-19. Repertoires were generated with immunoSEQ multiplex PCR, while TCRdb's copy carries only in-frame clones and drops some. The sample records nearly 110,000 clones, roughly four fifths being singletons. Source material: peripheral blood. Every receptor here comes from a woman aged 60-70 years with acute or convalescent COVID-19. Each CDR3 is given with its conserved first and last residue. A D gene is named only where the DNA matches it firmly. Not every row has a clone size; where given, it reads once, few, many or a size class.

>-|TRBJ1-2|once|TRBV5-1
CASSLDRVYGGYTF
TGCGCCAGCAGCTTGGACAGGGTCTACGGGGGCTACACCTTC
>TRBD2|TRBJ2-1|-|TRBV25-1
CASSRTSGGASYNEQFF
TGTGCCAGCAGTCGGACTAGCGGGGGGGCATCCTACAATGAGCAGTTCTTC
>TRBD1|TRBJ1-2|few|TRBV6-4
CASSRTGDNFYGYTF
TGTGCCAGCAGCCGGACAGGGGACAACTTCTATGGCTACACCTTC
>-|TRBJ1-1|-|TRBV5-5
CASSLEGHLVTEAFF
TGTGCCAGCAGCTTGGAAGGACATCTAGTCACTGAAGCTTTCTTT
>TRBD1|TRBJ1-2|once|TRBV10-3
CAISESTGIGGYTF
TGTGCCATCAGTGAGTCGACAGGGATCGGTGGCTACACCTTC
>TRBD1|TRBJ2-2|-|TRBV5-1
CASSRGQGNGELFF
TGCGCCAGCAGCAGGGGACAGGGTAACGGGGAGCTGTTTTTT
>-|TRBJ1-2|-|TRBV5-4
CASGRGQETYGYTF
TGTGCCAGCGGGCGAGGGCAAGAGACCTATGGCTACACCTTC
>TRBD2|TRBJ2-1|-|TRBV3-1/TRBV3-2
CASSQRKPGLADNEQFF
TGTGCCAGCAGCCAACGAAAACCAGGACTAGCGGACAATGAGCAGTTCTTC
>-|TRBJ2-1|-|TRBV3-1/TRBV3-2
CASSHAWGPNNEQFF
TGTGCCAGCAGCCACGCATGGGGGCCGAACAATGAGCAGTTCTTC
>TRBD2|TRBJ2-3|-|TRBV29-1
CSDAGGVQDTQYF
TGCAGCGACGCGGGGGGAGTTCAAGATACGCAGTATTTT
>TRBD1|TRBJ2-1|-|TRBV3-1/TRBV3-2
CASSPTQGLYNEQFF
TGTGCCAGCAGCCCGACACAGGGGCTCTACAATGAGCAGTTCTTC
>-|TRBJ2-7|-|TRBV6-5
CASQLRVAYEQYF
TGTGCCAGCCAATTGCGGGTGGCCTACGAGCAGTACTTC
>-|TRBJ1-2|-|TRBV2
CASSLLGGLYGYTF
TGTGCCAGCAGCCTCCTCGGGGGGCTCTATGGCTACACCTTC
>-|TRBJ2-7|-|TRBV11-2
CASSLEVGRSPYEQYF
TGTGCCAGCAGCTTAGAGGTGGGGAGGTCGCCCTACGAGCAGTACTTC
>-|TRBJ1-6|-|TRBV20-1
CSASYPGGYNSPLHF
TGCAGTGCTAGTTACCCCGGGGGCTATAATTCACCCCTCCACTTT
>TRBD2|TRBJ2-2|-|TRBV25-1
CASSTSGRPTGELFF
TGTGCCAGCAGTACTAGCGGGAGGCCCACCGGGGAGCTGTTTTTT
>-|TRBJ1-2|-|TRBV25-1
CASSDPVDYGYTF
TGTGCCAGCAGTGATCCAGTCGACTATGGCTACACCTTC
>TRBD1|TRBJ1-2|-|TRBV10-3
CAISVSGQGDGYTF
TGTGCCATCAGTGTCTCGGGACAGGGGGATGGCTACACCTTC
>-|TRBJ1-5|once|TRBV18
CASSPTGSGGGQPQHF
TGTGCCAGCTCACCAACGGGGTCCGGCGGAGGTCAGCCCCAGCATTTT
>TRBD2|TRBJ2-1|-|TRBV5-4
CASSLGLAGEGEQFF
TGTGCCAGCAGCTTGGGGTTAGCGGGAGAGGGAGAGCAGTTCTTC
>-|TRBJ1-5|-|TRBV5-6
CASSLGDGDLPQHF
TGTGCCAGCAGCTTGGGAGACGGGGATTTACCCCAGCATTTT
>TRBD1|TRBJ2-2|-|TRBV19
CASSQTGGTGELFF
TGTGCCAGTAGTCAGACAGGGGGTACCGGGGAGCTGTTTTTT
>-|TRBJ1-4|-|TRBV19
CASSMGAGSEKLFF
TGTGCCAGTAGTATGGGGGCAGGGTCCGAAAAACTGTTTTTT
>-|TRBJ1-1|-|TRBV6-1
CASSEAHPREATEAFF
TGTGCCAGCAGTGAAGCTCACCCCAGGGAAGCCACTGAAGCTTTCTTT
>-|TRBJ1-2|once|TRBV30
CAWLVGGEGGYTF
TGTGCCTGGCTGGTCGGGGGAGAAGGTGGCTACACCTTC
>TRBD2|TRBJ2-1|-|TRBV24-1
CATLAGISYNEQFF
TGTGCCACCCTAGCGGGGATCTCCTACAATGAGCAGTTCTTC
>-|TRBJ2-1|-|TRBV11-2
CASSTIFAGTYNEQFF
TGTGCCAGCAGCACCATCTTTGCGGGGACCTACAATGAGCAGTTCTTC
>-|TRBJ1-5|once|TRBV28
CASSLSGRRDQPQHF
TGTGCCAGCAGTTTATCAGGGAGGCGCGATCAGCCCCAGCATTTT
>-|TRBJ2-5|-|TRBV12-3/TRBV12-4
CASRQQGSETQYF
TGTGCCAGCAGACAACAGGGTTCGGAGACCCAGTACTTC
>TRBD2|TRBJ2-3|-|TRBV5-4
CASSTRLAGGADTQYF
TGTGCCAGCAGCACGAGACTAGCGGGAGGCGCAGATACGCAGTATTTT
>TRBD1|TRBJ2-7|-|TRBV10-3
CAISTETGVPGGEQYF
TGTGCCATCAGTACGGAGACAGGGGTCCCCGGTGGCGAGCAGTACTTC
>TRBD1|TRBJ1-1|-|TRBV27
CASSYRGLANTEAFF
TGTGCCAGCAGTTACAGGGGGCTGGCGAACACTGAAGCTTTCTTT
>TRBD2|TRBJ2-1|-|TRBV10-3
CAIRELAGGQFF
TGTGCCATCAGAGAACTAGCGGGCGGGCAGTTCTTC
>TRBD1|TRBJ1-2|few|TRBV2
CASSGTGTNLSF
TGTGCCAGCAGTGGGACAGGGACTAATCTCTCCTTC
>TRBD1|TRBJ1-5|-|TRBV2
CASRPTGVNQPQHF
TGTGCCAGCAGGCCTACAGGGGTGAATCAGCCCCAGCATTTT
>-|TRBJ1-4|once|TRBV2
CASAALTGREEKLFF
TGTGCCAGCGCCGCTCTGACCGGGAGGGAGGAAAAACTGTTTTTT
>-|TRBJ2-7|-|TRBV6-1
CASSEGGVISEQYF
TGTGCCAGCAGTGAAGGGGGGGTAATTTCCGAGCAGTACTTC
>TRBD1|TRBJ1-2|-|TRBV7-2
CASSLGQGDLYGYTF
TGTGCCAGCAGCCTGGGACAGGGGGATCTCTATGGCTACACCTTC
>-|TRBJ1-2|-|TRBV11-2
CASSLGGGRNYGYTF
TGTGCCAGCAGCTTAGGTGGAGGGAGGAACTATGGCTACACCTTC
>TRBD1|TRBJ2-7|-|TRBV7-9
CASSSRGQVEGEQYF
TGTGCCAGCAGCTCTCGGGGACAGGTGGAAGGCGAGCAGTACTTC
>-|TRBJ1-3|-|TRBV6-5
CASSPSRNTIYF
TGTGCCAGCAGCCCCAGTAGAAACACCATATATTTT
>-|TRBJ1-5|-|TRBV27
CASSLGPYSNQPQHF
TGTGCCAGCAGTTTAGGGCCTTATAGCAATCAGCCCCAGCATTTT
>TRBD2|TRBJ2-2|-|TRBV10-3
CAISFSGGHGELFF
TGTGCCATCAGTTTTAGCGGGGGGCACGGGGAGCTGTTTTTT
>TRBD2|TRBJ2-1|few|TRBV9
CASSAGAGGRGEQFF
TGTGCCAGCAGCGCAGGAGCGGGAGGGCGAGGAGAGCAGTTCTTC
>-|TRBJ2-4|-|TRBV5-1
CASSLAVTQADIQYF
TGCGCCAGCAGCTTGGCGGTAACGCAAGCGGACATTCAGTACTTC
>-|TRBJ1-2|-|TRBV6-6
CASSIQGQDYGYTF
TGTGCCAGCAGTATTCAGGGGCAGGACTATGGCTACACCTTC
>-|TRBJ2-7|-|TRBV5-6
CASSLAFRQGPTYEQYF
TGTGCCAGCAGCTTGGCTTTTCGCCAGGGGCCCACCTACGAGCAGTACTTC
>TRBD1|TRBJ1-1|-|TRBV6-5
CASNLQGTEAFF
TGTGCCAGCAACCTACAGGGGACTGAAGCTTTCTTT
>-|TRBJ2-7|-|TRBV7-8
CASSLASGRAQTYEQYF
TGTGCCAGCAGCTTAGCTTCAGGCAGAGCCCAAACCTACGAGCAGTACTTC
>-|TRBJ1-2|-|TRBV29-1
CSARRQGNYGYTF
TGCAGCGCGCGCAGGCAGGGGAACTATGGCTACACCTTC
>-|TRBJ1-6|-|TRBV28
CASKWGGLSSSPLHF
TGTGCCAGCAAATGGGGGGGACTTAGTAGTTCACCCCTCCACTTT
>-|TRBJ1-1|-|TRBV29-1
CSESASNTEAFF
TGCAGCGAGAGTGCTTCGAACACTGAAGCTTTCTTT
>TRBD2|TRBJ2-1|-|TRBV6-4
CASSAGGDFNEQFF
TGTGCCAGCAGCGCGGGGGGTGATTTCAATGAGCAGTTCTTC
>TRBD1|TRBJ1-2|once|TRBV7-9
CASSPRQGDGYTF
TGTGCCAGCAGTCCTAGACAGGGGGACGGCTACACCTTC
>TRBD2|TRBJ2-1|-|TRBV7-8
CASSTSLLAGGNEQFF
TGTGCCAGCAGCACTTCCCTCCTAGCGGGGGGGAATGAGCAGTTCTTC